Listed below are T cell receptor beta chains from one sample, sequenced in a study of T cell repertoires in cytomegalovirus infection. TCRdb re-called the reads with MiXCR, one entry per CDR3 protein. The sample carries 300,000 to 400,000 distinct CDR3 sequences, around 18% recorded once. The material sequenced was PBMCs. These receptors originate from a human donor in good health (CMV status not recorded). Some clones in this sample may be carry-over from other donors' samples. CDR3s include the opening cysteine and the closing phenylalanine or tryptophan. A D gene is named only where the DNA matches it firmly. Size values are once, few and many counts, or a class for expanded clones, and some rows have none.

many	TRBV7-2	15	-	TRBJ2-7	CASSLRWGAGDEQYF	TGTGCCAGCAGCCTTAGATGGGGGGCGGGGGACGAGCAGTACTTC
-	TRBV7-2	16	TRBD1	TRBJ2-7	CASSLAPPGQGYEQYF	TGTGCCAGCAGCTTAGCGCCACCGGGACAGGGCTACGAGCAGTACTTC
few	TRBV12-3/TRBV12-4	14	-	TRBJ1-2	CASSLKIAVRGYTF	TGTGCCAGCAGTTTGAAGATTGCAGTACGAGGCTACACCTTC
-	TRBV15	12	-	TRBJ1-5	CATSQGYQPQHF	TGTGCCACCAGCCAGGGTTATCAGCCCCAGCATTTT
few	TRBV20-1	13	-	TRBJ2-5	CSATRDIRETQYF	TGCAGTGCTACCCGGGACATTCGGGAGACCCAGTACTTC
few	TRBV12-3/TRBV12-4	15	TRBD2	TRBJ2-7	CASSLTSGPSYEQYF	TGTGCCAGCAGTTTAACTAGCGGGCCCTCCTACGAGCAGTACTTC
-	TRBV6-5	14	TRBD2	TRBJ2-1	CASTVSGGGNEQFF	TGTGCCAGCACCGTTAGCGGGGGGGGGAATGAGCAGTTCTTC
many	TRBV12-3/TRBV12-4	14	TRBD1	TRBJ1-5	CASSPQGAGQPQHF	TGTGCCAGCAGTCCACAGGGGGCTGGTCAGCCCCAGCATTTT
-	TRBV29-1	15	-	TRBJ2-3	CSVGGGTASTDTQYF	TGCAGCGTTGGGGGAGGGACAGCTAGCACAGATACGCAGTATTTT
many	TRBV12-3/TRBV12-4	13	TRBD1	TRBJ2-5	CASRPGTEETQYF	TGTGCCAGCAGACCCGGGACAGAAGAGACCCAGTACTTC
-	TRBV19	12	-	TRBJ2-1	CASSMVLNEQFF	TGTGCCAGTAGTATGGTCCTTAATGAGCAGTTCTTC
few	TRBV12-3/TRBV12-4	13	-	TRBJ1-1	CASSLRESTEAFF	TGTGCCAGCAGTCTCAGGGAAAGCACTGAAGCTTTCTTT
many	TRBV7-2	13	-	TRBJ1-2	CASSLGHGDGYTF	TGTGCCAGCAGTCTAGGGCACGGGGATGGCTACACCTTC
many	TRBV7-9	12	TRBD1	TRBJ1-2	CATGDSDYGYTF	TGTGCCACGGGGGACAGCGACTATGGCTACACCTTC
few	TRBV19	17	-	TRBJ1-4	CASSPLVETATNEKLFF	TGTGCCAGTAGTCCGCTTGTTGAGACAGCAACTAATGAAAAACTGTTTTTT